This is a list of T cell receptor beta chains from one sample in a study of cytomegalovirus exposure and HLA in healthy donors. Profiled with immunoSEQ multiplex PCR; TCRdb holds only in-frame clones, not every one. The table includes 100,000 to 150,000 clones, around 85% detected once. Sequencing was performed on PBMCs. The receptors here all came from a man younger than 35 in good health and CMV-seropositive. CDR3s include the opening cysteine and the closing phenylalanine or tryptophan.

j_call	v_call	cdr3_aa
TRBJ1-2	TRBV10-3	CAISEGTGTNYGYTF
TRBJ1-1	TRBV28	CASSLIGGAGSNTEAFF
TRBJ1-2	TRBV19	CASSIGTGTKSNYGYTF
TRBJ1-5	TRBV23-1	CASIWRSGKEGNQPQHF
TRBJ1-5	TRBV18	CASSPQGGLNQPQHF
TRBJ2-7	TRBV13	CASSLGKTYEQYF
TRBJ2-3	TRBV21-1	CASNLAASGGPDTDTQYF
TRBJ1-5	TRBV10-2	CASTVRTGRPQHF
TRBJ2-5	TRBV6-5	CASRGGADGETQYF
TRBJ2-3	TRBV5-1	CASSLYRGGSTDTQYF
TRBJ2-7	TRBV27	CASSSSGGSYEQYF
TRBJ1-1	TRBV6-1	CASSEAKNTEAFF
TRBJ2-2	TRBV7-9	CASSLVGSTGELFF
TRBJ1-1	TRBV6-5	CASTTGGLTEAFF
TRBJ1-2	TRBV14	CASSPVQAHGYTF
TRBJ1-2	TRBV6-6	CASSYSGGNYGYTF
TRBJ1-5	TRBV27	CASSLSAGWGRGNQPQHF
TRBJ1-6	TRBV4-1	CASSQVSTGRFYNSPLHF
TRBJ2-3	TRBV7-2	CASSARLAGGTDTQYF
TRBJ1-1	TRBV4-1	CASSQVGGGDTEAFF
TRBJ2-5	TRBV5-1	CASSAGQGRGETQYF
TRBJ2-5	TRBV7-6	CASSSRGGTSPIETQYF
TRBJ2-3	TRBV5-1	CASSPGTSARTDTQYF
TRBJ2-3	TRBV2	CASRETGNTDTQYF
TRBJ1-5	TRBV6-5	CASRRDRAVEQPQHF
TRBJ2-7	TRBV7-6	CASSSYGSTSGRGEQYF
TRBJ2-1	TRBV2	CAREGLAVNEQFF
TRBJ1-5	TRBV30	CAWSVPLPGQYNQPQHF
TRBJ2-7	TRBV19	CASSKVAGDSREQYF
TRBJ2-1	TRBV7-2	CASRGSGYNEQFF
TRBJ2-7	TRBV4-3	CASSQGSDSSYEQYF
TRBJ2-7	TRBV7-2	CASSLAFSRGSQEQYF
TRBJ2-7	TRBV5-4	CASSWGTGLYEQYF
TRBJ1-4	TRBV9	CASSVGGNVNEKLFF
TRBJ2-5	TRBV7-8	CASSLAGVIETQYF
TRBJ2-5	TRBV7-9	CASSPRGFRQETQYF
TRBJ1-2	TRBV29-1	CSVGAGSGDVYGYTF
TRBJ2-3	TRBV30	CAWNRDSTDTQYF
TRBJ2-2	TRBV30	CAWRGKLAGVDTGELFF
TRBJ1-1	TRBV6-6	CASNSGVNTEAFF
TRBJ2-2	TRBV30	CAWKIGRRGGLGELFF
TRBJ2-5	TRBV7-2	CASSSRLSETQYF
TRBJ2-1	TRBV19	CASRQGSYNEQFF
TRBJ2-1	TRBV6-1	CASSRDSGGNEQFF